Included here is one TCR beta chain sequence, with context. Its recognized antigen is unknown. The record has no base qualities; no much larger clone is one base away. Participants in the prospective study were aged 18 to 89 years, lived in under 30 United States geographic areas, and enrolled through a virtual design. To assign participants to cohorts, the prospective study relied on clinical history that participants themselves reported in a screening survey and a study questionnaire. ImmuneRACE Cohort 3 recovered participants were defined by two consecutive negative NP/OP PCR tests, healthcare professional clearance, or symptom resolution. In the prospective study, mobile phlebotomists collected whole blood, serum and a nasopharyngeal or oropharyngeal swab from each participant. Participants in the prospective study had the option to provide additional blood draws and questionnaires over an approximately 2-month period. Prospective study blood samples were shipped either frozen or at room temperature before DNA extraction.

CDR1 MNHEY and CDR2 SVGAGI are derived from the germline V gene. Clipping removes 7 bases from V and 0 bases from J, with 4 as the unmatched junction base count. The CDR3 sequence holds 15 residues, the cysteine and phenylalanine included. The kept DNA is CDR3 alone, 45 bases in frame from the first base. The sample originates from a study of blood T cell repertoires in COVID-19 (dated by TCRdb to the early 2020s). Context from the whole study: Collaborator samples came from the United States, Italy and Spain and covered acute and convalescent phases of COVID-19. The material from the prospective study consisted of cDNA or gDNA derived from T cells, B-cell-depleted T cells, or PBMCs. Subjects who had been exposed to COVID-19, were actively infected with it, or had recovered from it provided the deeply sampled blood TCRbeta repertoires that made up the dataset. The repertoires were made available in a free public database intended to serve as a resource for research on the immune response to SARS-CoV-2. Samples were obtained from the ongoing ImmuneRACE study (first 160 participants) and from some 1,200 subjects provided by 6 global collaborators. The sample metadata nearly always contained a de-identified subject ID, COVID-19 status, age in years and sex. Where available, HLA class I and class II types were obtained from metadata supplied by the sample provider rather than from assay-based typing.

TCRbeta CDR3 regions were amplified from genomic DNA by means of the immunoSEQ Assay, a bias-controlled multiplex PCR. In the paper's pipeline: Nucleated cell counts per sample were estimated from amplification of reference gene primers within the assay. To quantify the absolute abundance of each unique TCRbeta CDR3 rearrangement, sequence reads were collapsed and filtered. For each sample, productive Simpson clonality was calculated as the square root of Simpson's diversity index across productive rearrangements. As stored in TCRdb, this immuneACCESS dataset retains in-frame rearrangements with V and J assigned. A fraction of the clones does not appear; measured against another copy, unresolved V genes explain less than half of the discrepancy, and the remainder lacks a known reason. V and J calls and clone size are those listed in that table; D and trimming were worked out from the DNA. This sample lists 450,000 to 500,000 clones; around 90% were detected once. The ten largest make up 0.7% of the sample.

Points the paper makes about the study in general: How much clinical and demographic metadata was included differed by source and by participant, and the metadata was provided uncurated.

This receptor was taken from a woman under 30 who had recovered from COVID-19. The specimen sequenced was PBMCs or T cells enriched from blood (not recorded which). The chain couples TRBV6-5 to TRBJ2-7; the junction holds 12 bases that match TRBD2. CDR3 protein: CASTRTSGISYEQYF. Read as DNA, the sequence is TGTGCCAGCACCCGGACTAGCGGGATCTCCTACGAGCAGTACTTC.